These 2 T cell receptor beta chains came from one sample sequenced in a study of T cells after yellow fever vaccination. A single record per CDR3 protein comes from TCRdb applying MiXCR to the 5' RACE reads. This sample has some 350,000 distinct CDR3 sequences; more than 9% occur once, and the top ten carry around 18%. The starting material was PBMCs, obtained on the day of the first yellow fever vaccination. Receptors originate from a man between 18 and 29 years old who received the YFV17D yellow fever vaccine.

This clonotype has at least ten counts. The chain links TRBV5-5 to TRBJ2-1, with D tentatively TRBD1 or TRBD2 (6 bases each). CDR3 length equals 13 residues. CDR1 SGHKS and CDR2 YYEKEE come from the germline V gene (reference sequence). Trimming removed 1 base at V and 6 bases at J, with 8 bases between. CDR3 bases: TGTGCCAGCAGCTTGCCGGGGGCCAATGAGCAGTTCTTC. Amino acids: CASSLPGANEQFF.

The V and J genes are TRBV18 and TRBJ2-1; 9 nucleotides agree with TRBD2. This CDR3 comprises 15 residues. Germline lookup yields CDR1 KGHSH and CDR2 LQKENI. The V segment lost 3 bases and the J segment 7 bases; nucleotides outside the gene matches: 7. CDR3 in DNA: TGTGCCAGCTCACCCCCGCCTAGCGGGGTAAATGAGCAGTTCTTC. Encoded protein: CASSPPPSGVNEQFF.